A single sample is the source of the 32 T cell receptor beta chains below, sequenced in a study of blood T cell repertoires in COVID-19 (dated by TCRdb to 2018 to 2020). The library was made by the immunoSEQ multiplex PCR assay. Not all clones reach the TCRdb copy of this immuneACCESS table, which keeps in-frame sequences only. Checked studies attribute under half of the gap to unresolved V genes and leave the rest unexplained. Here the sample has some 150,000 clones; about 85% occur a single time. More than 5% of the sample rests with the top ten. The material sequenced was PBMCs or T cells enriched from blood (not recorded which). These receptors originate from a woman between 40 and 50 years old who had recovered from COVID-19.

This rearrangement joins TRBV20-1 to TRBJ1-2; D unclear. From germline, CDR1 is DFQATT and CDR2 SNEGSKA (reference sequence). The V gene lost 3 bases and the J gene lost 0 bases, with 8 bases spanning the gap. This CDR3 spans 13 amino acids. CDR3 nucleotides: TGCAGTGCTAGTGTCAGAACTAACTATGGCTACACCTTC. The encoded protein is CSASVRTNYGYTF.

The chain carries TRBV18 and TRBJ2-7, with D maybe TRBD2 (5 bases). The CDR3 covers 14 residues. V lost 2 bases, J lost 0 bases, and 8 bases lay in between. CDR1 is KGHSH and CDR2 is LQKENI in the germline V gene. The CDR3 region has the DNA TGTGCCAGCTCACCAGGAGGCGACTCCTACGAGCAGTACTTC. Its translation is CASSPGGDSYEQYF.

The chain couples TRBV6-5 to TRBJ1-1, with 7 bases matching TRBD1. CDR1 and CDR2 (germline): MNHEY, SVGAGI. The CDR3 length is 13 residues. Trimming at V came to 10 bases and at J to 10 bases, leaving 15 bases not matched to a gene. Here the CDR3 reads CATFGQVEGGAFF. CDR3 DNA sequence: TGTGCCACGTTTGGACAGGTGGAGGGAGGAGCTTTCTTT.

The CDR3 sequence: CASSLEGANYEKLFF. The DNA of the CDR3 is TGTGCCAGCAGCTTGGAGGGGGCGAATTATGAAAAACTGTTTTTT. The chain employs TRBV5-6 and TRBJ1-4; 7 nucleotides line up with TRBD1. This CDR3 comprises 15 residues. The V segment lost 0 bases and the J segment 6 bases; nucleotides outside the gene matches: 5. Per germline, CDR1 SGHDT and CDR2 YYEEEE.

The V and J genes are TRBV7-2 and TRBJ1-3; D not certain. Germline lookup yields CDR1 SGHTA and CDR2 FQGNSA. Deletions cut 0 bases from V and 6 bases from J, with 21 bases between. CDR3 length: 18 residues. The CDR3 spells CASSLAPTGSPGKNTIYF. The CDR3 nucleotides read TGTGCCAGCAGCTTAGCCCCGACCGGGAGCCCAGGAAAAAACACCATATATTTT.

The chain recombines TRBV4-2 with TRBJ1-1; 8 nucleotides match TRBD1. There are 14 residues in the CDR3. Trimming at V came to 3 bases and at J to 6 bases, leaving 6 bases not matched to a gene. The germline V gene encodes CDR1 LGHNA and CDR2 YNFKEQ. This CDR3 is CASSHPIQGAEAFF. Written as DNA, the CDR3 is TGTGCCAGCAGCCATCCCATACAGGGGGCTGAAGCTTTCTTT.

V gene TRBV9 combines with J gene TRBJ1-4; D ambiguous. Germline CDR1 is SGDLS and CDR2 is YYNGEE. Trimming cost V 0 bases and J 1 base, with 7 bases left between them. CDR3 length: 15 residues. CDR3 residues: CASSVGLRTNEKLFF. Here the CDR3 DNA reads TGTGCCAGCAGCGTAGGGCTTCGAACTAATGAAAAACTGTTTTTT.

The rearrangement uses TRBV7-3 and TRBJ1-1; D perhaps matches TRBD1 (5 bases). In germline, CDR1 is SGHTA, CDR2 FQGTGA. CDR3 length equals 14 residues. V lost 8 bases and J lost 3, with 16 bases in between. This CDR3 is CASSPAGEYTEAFF. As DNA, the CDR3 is TGTGCCAGCTCCCCAGCGGGGGAGTACACTGAAGCTTTCTTT. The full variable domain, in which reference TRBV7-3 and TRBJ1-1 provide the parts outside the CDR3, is GAGVSQTPSNKVTEKGKYVELRCDPISGHTALYWYRQSLGQGPEFLIYFQGTGAADDSGLPNDRFFAVRPEGSVSTLKIQRTERGDSAVYLCASSPAGEYTEAFFGQGTRLTVV.

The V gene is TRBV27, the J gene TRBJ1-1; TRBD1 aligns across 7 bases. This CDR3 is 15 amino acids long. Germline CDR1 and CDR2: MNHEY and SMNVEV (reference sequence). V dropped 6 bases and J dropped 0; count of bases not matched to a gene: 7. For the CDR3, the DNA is TGTGCCAGCAGCCCGATGGGGACAGTGAACACTGAAGCTTTCTTT. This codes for CASSPMGTVNTEAFF.

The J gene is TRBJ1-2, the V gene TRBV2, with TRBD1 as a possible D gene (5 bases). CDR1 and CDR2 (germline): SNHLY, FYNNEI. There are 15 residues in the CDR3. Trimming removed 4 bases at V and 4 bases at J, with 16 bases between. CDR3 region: CASSGRREGFYGYTF. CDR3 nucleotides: TGTGCCAGCAGTGGCCGCAGGGAGGGGTTCTATGGCTACACCTTC. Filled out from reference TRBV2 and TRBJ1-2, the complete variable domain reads EPEVTQTPSHQVTQMGQEVILRCVPISNHLYFYWYRQILGQKVEFLVSFYNNEISEKSEIFDDQFSVERPDGSNFTLKIRSTKLEDSAMYFCASSGRREGFYGYTFGSGTRLTVV.

The CDR3 DNA reads as TGTGCCAGCAGCACCCCATATACCCCCGAGACTTGGGATGGCTACACCTTC. Its protein is CASSTPYTPETWDGYTF. The chain carries TRBV21-1 and TRBJ1-2. TRBV21-1 counts as a pseudogene. This CDR3 has 17 residues.

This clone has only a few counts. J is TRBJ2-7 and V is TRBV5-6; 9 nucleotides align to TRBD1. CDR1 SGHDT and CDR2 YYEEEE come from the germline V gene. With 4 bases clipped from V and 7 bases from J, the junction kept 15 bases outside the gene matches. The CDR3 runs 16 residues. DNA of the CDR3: TGTGCCAGCAGCCCCTTAATCGGGACAGGGTCGGGGGAGCAGTACTTC. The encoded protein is CASSPLIGTGSGEQYF.

The CDR3 sequence is CATSREREGEQFF. In nucleotides, the CDR3 is TGTGCCACCAGCAGAGAAAGGGAGGGTGAGCAGTTCTTC. The chain couples TRBV15 to TRBJ2-1; 7 bases fit TRBD2. Germline V gene data show CDR1 as LNHNV and CDR2 as YYDKDF (reference sequence). The CDR3 covers 13 residues. Trimming removed 0 bases from V and 9 bases from J; junction bases left unmatched: 2.

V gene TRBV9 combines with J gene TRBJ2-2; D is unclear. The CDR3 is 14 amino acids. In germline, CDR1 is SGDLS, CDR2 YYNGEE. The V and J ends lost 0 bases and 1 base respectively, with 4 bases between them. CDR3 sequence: CASSVERNTGELFF. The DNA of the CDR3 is TGTGCCAGCAGCGTAGAGCGGAACACCGGGGAGCTGTTTTTT.

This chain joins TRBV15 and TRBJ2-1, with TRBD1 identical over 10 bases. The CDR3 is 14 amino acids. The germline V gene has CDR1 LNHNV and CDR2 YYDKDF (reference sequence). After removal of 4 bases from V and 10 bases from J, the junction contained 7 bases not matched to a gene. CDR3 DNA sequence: TGTGCCACCAGCACCTTGACAGGGGGCGCCGAGCAGTTCTTC. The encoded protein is CATSTLTGGAEQFF.

CDR3 residues: CASSLTTGDTEAFF. CDR3 DNA sequence: TGTGCCAGCAGTTTAACGACAGGGGACACTGAAGCTTTCTTT. This chain connects TRBV27 to TRBJ1-1; 8 bases fit TRBD1. The ends lost 2 bases at V and 3 bases at J; junction bases unmatched: 2. The germline gives CDR1 MNHEY, CDR2 SMNVEV (reference sequence). The CDR3 loop spans 14 amino acids.

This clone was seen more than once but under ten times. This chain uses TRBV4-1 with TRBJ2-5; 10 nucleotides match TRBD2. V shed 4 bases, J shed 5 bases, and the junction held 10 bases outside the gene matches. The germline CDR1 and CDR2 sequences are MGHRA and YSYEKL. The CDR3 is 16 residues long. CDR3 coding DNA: TGCGCCAGCAGCCCCCAGCGGGAGGGCCTAGGTGAGACCCAGTACTTC. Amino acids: CASSPQREGLGETQYF.

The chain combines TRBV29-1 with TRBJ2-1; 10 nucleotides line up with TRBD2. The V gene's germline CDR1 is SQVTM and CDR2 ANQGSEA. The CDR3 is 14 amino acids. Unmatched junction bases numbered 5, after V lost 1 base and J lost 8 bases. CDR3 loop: CSVEVVAGGHEQFF. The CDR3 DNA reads TGCAGCGTTGAAGTGGTAGCGGGAGGTCATGAGCAGTTCTTC.

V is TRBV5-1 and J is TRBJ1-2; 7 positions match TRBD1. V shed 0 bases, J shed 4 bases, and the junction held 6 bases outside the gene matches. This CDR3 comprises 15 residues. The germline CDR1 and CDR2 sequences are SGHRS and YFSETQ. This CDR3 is CASSLAQGSGYGYTF. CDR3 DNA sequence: TGCGCCAGCAGCTTGGCACAGGGGTCGGGCTATGGCTACACCTTC.

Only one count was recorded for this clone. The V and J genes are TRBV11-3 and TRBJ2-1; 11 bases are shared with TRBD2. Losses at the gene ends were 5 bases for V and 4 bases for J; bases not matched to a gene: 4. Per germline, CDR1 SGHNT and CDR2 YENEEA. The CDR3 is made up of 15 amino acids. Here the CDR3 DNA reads TGTGCCAGCAGCCATGGGACTAGCGGTTACAATGAGCAGTTCTTC. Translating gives CASSHGTSGYNEQFF.

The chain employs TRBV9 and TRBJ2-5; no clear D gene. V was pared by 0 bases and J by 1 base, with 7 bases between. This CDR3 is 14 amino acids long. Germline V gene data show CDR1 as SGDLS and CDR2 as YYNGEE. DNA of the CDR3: TGTGCCAGCAGCGTAGGGTCTACCCAAGAGACCCAGTACTTC. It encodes CASSVGSTQETQYF. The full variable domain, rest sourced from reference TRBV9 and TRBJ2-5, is DSGVTQTPKHLITATGQRVTLRCSPRSGDLSVYWYQQSLDQGLQFLIQYYNGEERAKGNILERFSAQQFPDLHSELNLSSLELGDSALYFCASSVGSTQETQYFGPGTRLLVL.

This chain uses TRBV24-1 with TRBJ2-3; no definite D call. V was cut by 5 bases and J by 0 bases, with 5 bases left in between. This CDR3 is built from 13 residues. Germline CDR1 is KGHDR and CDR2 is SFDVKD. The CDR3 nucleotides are TGTGCCACCAGTGTAACTAGCACAGATACGCAGTATTTT. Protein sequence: CATSVTSTDTQYF.

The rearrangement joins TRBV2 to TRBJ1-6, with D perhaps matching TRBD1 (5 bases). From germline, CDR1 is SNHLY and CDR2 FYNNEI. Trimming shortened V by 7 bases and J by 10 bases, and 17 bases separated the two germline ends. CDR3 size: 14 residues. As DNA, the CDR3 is TGTGCCAGCACCGCTGGGACTAAAAGCTCACCCCTCCACTTT. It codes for CASTAGTKSSPLHF.

CDR3 loop: CASSYPSSGESEQYF. The CDR3 nucleotides are TGTGCCAGCAGTTACCCTTCTAGCGGGGAGAGCGAGCAGTACTTC. The genes are TRBV6-5 and TRBJ2-7; 9 bases agree with TRBD2. The ends lost 2 bases at V and 6 bases at J; junction bases unmatched: 8. This CDR3 is 15 amino acids long. Germline assignment: CDR1 MNHEY and CDR2 SVGAGI.

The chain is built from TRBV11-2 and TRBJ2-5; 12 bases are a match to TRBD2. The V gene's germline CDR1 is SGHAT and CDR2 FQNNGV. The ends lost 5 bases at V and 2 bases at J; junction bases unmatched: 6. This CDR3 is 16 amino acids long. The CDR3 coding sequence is TGTGCCAGCAGCCCTGGACTAGCGGGAATTCAAGAGACCCAGTACTTC. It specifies CASSPGLAGIQETQYF. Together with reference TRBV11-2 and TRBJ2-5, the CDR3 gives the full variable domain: EAGVAQSPRYKIIEKRQSVAFWCNPISGHATLYWYQQILGQGPKLLIQFQNNGVVDDSQLPKDRFSAERLKGVDSTLKIQPAKLEDSAVYLCASSPGLAGIQETQYFGPGTRLLVL.

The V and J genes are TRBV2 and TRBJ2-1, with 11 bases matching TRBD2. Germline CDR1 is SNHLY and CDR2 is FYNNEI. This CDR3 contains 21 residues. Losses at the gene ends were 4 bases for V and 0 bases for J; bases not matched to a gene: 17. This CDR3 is CASSVSSQLAGVGSSYNEQFF. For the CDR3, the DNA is TGTGCCAGCAGTGTTTCCTCCCAACTAGCGGGAGTCGGGAGCTCCTACAATGAGCAGTTCTTC.

CDR3 sequence: CASSIVVSGNTIYF. For the CDR3, the DNA is TGTGCCAGTAGTATCGTAGTCTCTGGAAACACCATATATTTT. The chain joins TRBV19 to TRBJ1-3; D is undetermined. CDR3 size: 14 residues. Germline CDR1 LNHDA, CDR2 SQIVND (reference sequence). V was trimmed by 3 bases and J by 0 bases, leaving 6 bases between them.

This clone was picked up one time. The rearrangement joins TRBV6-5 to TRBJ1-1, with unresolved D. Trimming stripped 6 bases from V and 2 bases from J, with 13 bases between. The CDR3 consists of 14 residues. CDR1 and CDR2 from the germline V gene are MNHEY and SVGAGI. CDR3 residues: CASSPSGVNTEAFF. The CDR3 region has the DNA TGTGCCAGCAGCCCCTCCGGGGTCAACACTGAAGCTTTCTTT.

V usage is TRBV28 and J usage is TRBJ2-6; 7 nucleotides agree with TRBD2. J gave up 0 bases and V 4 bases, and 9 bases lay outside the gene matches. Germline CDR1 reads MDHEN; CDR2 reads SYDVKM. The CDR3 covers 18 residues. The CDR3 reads CASSYLGGGDSGANVLTF. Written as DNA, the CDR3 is TGTGCCAGCAGTTACCTAGGCGGGGGAGACTCTGGGGCCAACGTCCTGACTTTC.

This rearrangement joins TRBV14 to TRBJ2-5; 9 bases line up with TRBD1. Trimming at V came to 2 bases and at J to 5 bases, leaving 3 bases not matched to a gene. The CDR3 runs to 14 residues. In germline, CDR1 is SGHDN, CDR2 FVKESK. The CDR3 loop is CASSQTGGSETQYF. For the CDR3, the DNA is TGTGCCAGCAGCCAAACAGGGGGCTCGGAGACCCAGTACTTC.

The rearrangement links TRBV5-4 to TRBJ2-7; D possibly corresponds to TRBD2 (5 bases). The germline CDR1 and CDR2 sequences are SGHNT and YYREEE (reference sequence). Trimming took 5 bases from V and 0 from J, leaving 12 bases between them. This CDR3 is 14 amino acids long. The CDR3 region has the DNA TGTGCCAGCAGTTCCGGGATCAGCTCCTACGAGCAGTACTTC. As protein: CASSSGISSYEQYF.

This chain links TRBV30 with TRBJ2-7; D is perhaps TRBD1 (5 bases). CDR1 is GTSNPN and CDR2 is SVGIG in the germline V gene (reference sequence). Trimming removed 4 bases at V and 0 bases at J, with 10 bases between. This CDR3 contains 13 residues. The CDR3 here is CAWMRDSSYEQYF. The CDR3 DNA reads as TGTGCCTGGATGCGTGACAGCTCCTACGAGCAGTACTTC.